This TCR beta chain was identified during a study of cytomegalovirus exposure and HLA in healthy donors listed by TCRdb under 2017. Some background on the complete study: According to an earlier analysis of a few hundred of the donors, some 170 million T cells yielded 120 million or so unique TCR beta sequences and approximately 280 Gb of sequence data. About 320 gigabases of sequencing data and tens of millions of unique TCR sequences were included in an early release covering roughly 600 HLA-typed donors. The genetic ancestry cluster associated with self-reported Caucasian donors included 65% to 90% of the 300 to 400 genotyped donors. The study aimed to test whether signatures of past pathogen exposure could be identified by cataloging public T cell receptors. The study used immunosequencing to profile the T cell repertoires of hundreds of subjects and linked those repertoires to cytomegalovirus serostatus. Besides the first cohort of some 670 subjects, a separate validation cohort made up of 95 to 150 different subjects was used. To predict cytomegalovirus infection status, the study brought together high-throughput TCR immunosequencing, statistical association of individual TCRs with disease status, and machine learning. A later analysis re-analyzed previously published TCR beta repertoires from approximately 700 donors and added high-resolution HLA genotyping to study TCR occurrence patterns. Rather than drawing on any new phenotypic data, the later analysis identified candidate immune exposures from TCR beta sequences and the way those sequences occurred across donors. In an earlier analysis of a few hundred of the donors, high-throughput TCR beta sequencing was used to judge whether each TCR beta V gene segment behaved as functional or pseudogenic. Donor age, sex, ethnicity and CMV serostatus were collected together with the repertoire data. A later genetic analysis took genome-wide SNP genotypes for 398 of the 666 donors and used that subset as a discovery cohort. All discovery cohort repertoires had been generated on a single sequencing platform. HLA typing covered class I and class II loci at four-digit resolution. Typing coverage varied by locus: about 620-630 donors for A, B, C, DRB1 and DQB1; 500 to 550 for DQA1; over 600 for DPA1; under 490 for DPB1. A handful of DR-DQ haplotypes were handled as single units for association and clustering because linkage in the cohort was strong. Across approximately 400 genotyped donors of the cohort, an average of 235,054 unique TCR beta nucleotide sequences per donor were sequenced, and around 20% of those sequences were non-productive. Study-wide findings and limitations: In a later analysis, most CMV-associated TCR beta chains were found to appear HLA-restricted, with HLA associations seemingly driven largely by CMV exposure. The study listed over 150 TCR beta chains as associated with cytomegalovirus. In a later analysis, some 17,000 TCR beta sequences were associated with specific HLA alleles at a false discovery rate of 0.05. Broadly in line with IMGT annotations, most TCR beta V segments showed up in productive rearrangements about 87% or about 30% of the time in an earlier analysis of around 550 of the donors. Strong co-occurrence of HLA alleles, especially DR and DQ, made assigning TCR associations to individual alleles difficult. The authors suggested that the approach could potentially be extended to other disease states and immunological phenotypes. According to a later analysis, parvovirus B19, influenza, CMV and Epstein-Barr virus appeared linked to several top co-occurrence clusters. A further reported finding was that TCR beta sequences accurately predicted the HLA-A and HLA-B alleles for most subjects in the first cohort. The classifier was reported to diagnose cytomegalovirus status with high specificity and sensitivity in both the original and validation cohorts. Roughly uniform sequencing depth across donors was assumed in presence/absence analyses, although this assumption may not hold. The cohort was sequenced for TCR beta chains only, and without alpha or paired-chain data the features that could be detected were limited. In a later analysis, HLA-associated TCR beta chains showed more clonal expansion and lower generation probabilities than non-associated chains that were equally common. Because the 87-base-pair reads could not distinguish some IMGT-functional V segments, including TRBV6-2 and TRBV6-3, those segments were excluded. In a later genetic analysis, a missense DCLRE1C variant was associated with V-gene and J-gene trimming of TCR beta chains, and the association was replicated in an independent cohort. In a later analysis, the rate of TCR association differed among HLA loci, with DRB1 alleles having the most associated TCRs and HLA-C alleles having the fewest. A few of the identified cytomegalovirus-associated TCR beta chains were confirmed in vitro to be specific for cytomegalovirus antigens. Most TCR sequences were seen in very few donors, while some public TCRs were found in many individuals. Linkage disequilibrium might explain the correlated functional status among segregating V segments, but an unknown experimental factor could not be excluded. Because some donors lacked HLA typing at each locus, the association tests relied only on the typed subset. The sequencing pipeline was judged likely to have produced a cluster of highly shared sequence variants as a technical artifact. CMV serostatus was the only immune exposure information available for the cohort. Over 15 rarely observed V segments, including chromosome 9 orphons, were excluded from the earlier analysis of approximately 500 of the donors because counts were too low. Compared with the 666-donor mean, donors in an Asian-associated ancestry cluster had fewer N-insertions in productive TCRs, according to a later genetic analysis.

The CDR3 sequence holds 13 residues, the cysteine and phenylalanine included. Only CDR3 DNA is held: 39 bases, read in frame from base 1. According to the germline V gene, CDR1 reads SGDLS and CDR2 reads YYNGEE. The junction shows trimming of 6 bases on V and 3 bases on J, plus 9 bases between the germline ends. About this clone itself: This receptor's antigen is unknown. Base qualities are not provided; no much larger clone lies one nucleotide away.

The cohort consisted of some 730 healthy bone marrow donors. Cohort members were all nominally healthy when sampled, although unrecorded immune exposures were likely present. CMV serostatus was recorded as positive for 289 and negative for 352 of the 666 cohort members, whereas no CMV serostatus was recorded for the donor in question. Every donor gave a peripheral blood sample, and the peripheral blood mononuclear cells from that sample were used for TCR beta sequencing. The Qiagen DNeasy Blood Extraction Kit was used to extract genomic DNA from the blood cell samples. Library creation used the immunoSEQ multiplex PCR assay. For the multiplex PCR, a mixture combining 60 forward primers for TCR Vbeta segments and 13 reverse primers for TCR Jbeta segments was used. The CDR3 region of rearranged TCR beta genes was amplified from genomic DNA with a multiplex PCR assay. On the Illumina HiSeq System, the amplified TCR beta libraries were sequenced as 87-base-pair reads. Per the original workflow: A later analysis tallied 75 million to 95 million unique TCR beta chains across the 666 repertoires, and approximately 9.9 million of those chains were shared by two or more donors. Raw reads were error-corrected and collapsed into unique sequences with a nearest-neighbor algorithm that merged closely related sequences to remove PCR and sequencing errors. CDR3 sequences were aligned to IMGT reference sequences to assign V, D and J gene segments. For a sequence to be retained, at least a six-nucleotide match to both a V gene segment and a J gene segment was required. Rearrangements were classified as productive when the CDR3 lacked stop codons and remained in frame with V and J, and all other rearrangements were classified as non-productive. CDR3 was defined according to IMGT convention as the region running from the second conserved V-encoded cysteine to the conserved J-encoded phenylalanine. The earlier analysis of 587 of the donors excluded sequences that lacked an unambiguous match to a single V gene segment. An earlier analysis of about 600 of the donors called V segments functional above 56.7% productive rearrangements and segregating when the between-donor standard deviation exceeded 5%. A statistical classification framework was built to diagnose cytomegalovirus status from the catalog of TCR beta chain sequences. In a later analysis, V and J genes were assigned by comparing TCR nucleotide sequences against IMGT/GENE-DB human TR gene sequences. Using the TCRdist pipeline, a later analysis assigned CDR3 sequences along with most-parsimonious VDJ recombination scenarios. In a later analysis, each TCR beta chain was defined by its CDR3 amino acid sequence together with its V-gene family, and reads lacking a unique V-gene family were excluded. As a way to deal with suspected cross-contamination and a sequencing artifact, a later analysis dropped roughly 620 nucleotide sequences that were highly shared and had low generation probability. In a later analysis, a clonal expansion index for each public chain was calculated from normalized within-repertoire ranks of inferred template counts. In a later analysis, generation probabilities were computed with a VDJ recombination model fitted to out-of-frame rearrangements, and the resulting probabilities were checked against IGoR. In a later analysis, hypergeometric tests were used to score TCR-TCR, TCR-HLA and TCR-CMV co-occurrence, with a repertoire-size bias correction applied to TCR pairs. False discovery rates were estimated in a later analysis by permuting HLA or CMV assignments 20 times. In a later analysis, co-occurring TCRs were grouped using DBSCAN, and TCRdist sequence similarity was added for clustering within HLA-allele-positive subsets. Co-occurrence clustering excluded repertoires with fewer than 30,000 or more than 120,000 public chains, plus five with anomalous nucleotide sharing. Held by TCRdb, this immuneACCESS table contains in-frame sequences only and omits some clones. Under half of the omission traces to an unresolved V gene where checked; the cause of the rest is unknown. That table supplies the V and J calls and clone size; D and trimming were determined from the DNA. In this sample the table shows fewer than 150,000 clones, about 66% of which occur a single time. About 1.5% of the sample rests with the top ten.

The sample was PBMCs. The source is a human donor in good health. The rearranged chain carries TRBV9 and TRBJ2-2, and TRBD2 may be the D gene, going by 6 matching bases. Here is the DNA: TGTGCCAGCACAAAGCGGGACACCGGGGAGCTGTTTTTT. Its translation is CASTKRDTGELFF.